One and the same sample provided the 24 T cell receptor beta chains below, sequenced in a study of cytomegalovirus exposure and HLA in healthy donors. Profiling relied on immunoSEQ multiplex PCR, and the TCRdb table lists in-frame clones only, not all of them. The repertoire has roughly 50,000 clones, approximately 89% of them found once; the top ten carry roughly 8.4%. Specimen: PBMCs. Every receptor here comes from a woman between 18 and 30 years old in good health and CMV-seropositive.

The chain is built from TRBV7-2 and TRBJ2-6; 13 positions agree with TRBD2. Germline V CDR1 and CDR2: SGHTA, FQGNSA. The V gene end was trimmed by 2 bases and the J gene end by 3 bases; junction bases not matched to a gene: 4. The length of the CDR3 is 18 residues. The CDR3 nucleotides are TGTGCCAGCAGCTTAACTAGCGGGGGGGCCGGTGGGGCCAACGTCCTGACTTTC. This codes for CASSLTSGGAGGANVLTF. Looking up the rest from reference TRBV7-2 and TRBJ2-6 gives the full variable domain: GAGVSQSPSNKVTEKGKDVELRCDPISGHTALYWYRQSLGQGLEFLIYFQGNSAPDKSGLPSDRFSAERTGGSVSTLTIQRTQQEDSAVYLCASSLTSGGAGGANVLTFGAGSRLTVL.

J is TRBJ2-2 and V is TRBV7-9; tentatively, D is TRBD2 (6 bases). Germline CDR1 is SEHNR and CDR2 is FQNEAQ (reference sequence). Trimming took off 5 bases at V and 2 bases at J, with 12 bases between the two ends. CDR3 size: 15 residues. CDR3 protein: CASSNLGGNTGELFF. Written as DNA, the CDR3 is TGTGCCAGCAGCAATTTGGGGGGTAACACCGGGGAGCTGTTTTTT.

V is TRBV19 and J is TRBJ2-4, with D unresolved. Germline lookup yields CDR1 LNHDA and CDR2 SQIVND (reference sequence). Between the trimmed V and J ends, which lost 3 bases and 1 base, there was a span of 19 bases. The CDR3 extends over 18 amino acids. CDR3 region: CASSIGMVVVLAKNIQYF. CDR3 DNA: TGTGCCAGTAGTATTGGCATGGTGGTGGTCTTGGCCAAAAACATTCAGTACTTC.

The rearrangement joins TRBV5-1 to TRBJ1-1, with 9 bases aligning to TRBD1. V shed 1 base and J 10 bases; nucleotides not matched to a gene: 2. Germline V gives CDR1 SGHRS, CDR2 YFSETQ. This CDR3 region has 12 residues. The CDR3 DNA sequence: TGCGCCAGCAGCTTGCAGGACAGGGGAGCTTTCTTT. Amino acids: CASSLQDRGAFF.

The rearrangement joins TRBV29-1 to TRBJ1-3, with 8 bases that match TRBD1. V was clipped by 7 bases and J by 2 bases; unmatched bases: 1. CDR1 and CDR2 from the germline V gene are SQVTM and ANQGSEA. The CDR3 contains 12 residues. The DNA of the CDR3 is TGCAGCGGACAGGGGCCTGGAAACACCATATATTTT. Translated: CSGQGPGNTIYF.

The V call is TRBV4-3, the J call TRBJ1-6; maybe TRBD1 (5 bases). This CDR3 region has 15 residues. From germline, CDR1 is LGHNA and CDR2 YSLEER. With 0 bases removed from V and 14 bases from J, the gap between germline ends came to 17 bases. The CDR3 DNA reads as TGCGCCAGCAGCCAAGATAGGGGTTCCCCAGGAGCCCTCCACTTT. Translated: CASSQDRGSPGALHF.

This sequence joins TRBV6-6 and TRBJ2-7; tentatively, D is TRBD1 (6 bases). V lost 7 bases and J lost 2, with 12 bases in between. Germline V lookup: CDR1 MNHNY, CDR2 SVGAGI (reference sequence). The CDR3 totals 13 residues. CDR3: CASIEGDTYEQYF. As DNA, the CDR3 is TGTGCCAGCATTGAGGGGGATACCTACGAGCAGTACTTC.

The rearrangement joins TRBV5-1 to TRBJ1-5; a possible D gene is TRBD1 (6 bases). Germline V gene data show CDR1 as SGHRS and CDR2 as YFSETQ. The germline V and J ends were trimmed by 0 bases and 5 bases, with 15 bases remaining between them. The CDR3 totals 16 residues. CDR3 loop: CASSLGSSGADQPQHF. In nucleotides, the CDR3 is TGCGCCAGCAGCTTGGGATCATCAGGGGCGGATCAGCCCCAGCATTTT.

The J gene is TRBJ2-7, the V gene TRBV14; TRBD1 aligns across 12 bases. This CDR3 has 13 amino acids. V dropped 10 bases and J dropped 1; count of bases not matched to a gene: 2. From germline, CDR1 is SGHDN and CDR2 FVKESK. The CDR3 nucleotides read TGTGCCATGGGACAGGGGGCTTCCTACGAGCAGTACTTC. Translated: CAMGQGASYEQYF.

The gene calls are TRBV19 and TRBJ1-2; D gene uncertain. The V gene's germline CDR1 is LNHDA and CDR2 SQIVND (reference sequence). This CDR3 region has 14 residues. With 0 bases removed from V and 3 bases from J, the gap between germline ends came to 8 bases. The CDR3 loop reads CASSIESRYYGYTF. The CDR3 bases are TGTGCCAGTAGTATAGAATCCAGATACTATGGCTACACCTTC.

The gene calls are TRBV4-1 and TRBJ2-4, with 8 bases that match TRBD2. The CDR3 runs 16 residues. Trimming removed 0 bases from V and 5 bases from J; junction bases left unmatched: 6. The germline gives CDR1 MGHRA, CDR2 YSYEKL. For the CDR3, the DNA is TGCGCCAGCAGCCAAGATAGAAAGCGGGGGCAAAACATTCAGTACTTC. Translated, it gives CASSQDRKRGQNIQYF.

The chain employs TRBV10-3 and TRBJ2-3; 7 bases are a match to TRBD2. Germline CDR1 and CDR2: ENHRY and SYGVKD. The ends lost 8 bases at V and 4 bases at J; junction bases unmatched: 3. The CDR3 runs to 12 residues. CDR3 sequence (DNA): TGTGCCATCTTTAGCGGGTCAGATACGCAGTATTTT. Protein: CAIFSGSDTQYF.

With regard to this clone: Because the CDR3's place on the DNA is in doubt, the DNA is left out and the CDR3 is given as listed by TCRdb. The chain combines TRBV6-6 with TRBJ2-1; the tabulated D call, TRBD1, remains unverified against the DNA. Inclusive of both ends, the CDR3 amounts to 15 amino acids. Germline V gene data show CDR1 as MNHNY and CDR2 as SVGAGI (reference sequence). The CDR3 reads CASTLDTSLDNEQFF.

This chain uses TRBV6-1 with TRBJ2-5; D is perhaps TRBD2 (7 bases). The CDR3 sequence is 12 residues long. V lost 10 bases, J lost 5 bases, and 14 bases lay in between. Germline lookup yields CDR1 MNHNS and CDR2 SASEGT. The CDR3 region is CATSRGAETQYF. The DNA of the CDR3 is TGTGCCACCTCCCGGGGGGCTGAGACCCAGTACTTC.

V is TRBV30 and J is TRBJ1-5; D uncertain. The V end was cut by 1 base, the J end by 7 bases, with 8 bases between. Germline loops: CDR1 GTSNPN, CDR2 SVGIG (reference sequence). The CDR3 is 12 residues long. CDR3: CAWSDTGQPQHF. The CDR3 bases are TGTGCCTGGAGTGATACGGGGCAGCCCCAGCATTTT.

CDR3 nucleotides: TGTGCCAGCAGTGAAGGGGCGGGGACAGCGAGATACAATGAGCAGTTCTTC. Translating it yields CASSEGAGTARYNEQFF. V is TRBV6-1 and J is TRBJ2-1; perhaps TRBD1 as D (7 bases). The V gene lost 1 base and the J gene lost 4 bases, with 17 bases spanning the gap. CDR3 length: 17 amino acids. Germline V lookup: CDR1 MNHNS, CDR2 SASEGT.

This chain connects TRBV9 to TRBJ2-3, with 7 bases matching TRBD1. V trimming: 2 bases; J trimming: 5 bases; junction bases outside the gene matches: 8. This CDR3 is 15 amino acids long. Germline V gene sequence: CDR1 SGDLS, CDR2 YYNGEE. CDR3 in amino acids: CASSVTGTEGDTQYF. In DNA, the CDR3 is TGTGCCAGCAGCGTGACCGGGACAGAGGGAGATACGCAGTATTTT.

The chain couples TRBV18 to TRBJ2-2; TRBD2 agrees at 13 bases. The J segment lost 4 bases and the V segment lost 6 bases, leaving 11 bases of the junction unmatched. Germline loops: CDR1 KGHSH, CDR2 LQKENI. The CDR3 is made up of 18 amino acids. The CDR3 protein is CASSTGTSGVVVTGELFF. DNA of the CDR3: TGTGCCAGCTCGACCGGGACTAGCGGGGTCGTGGTCACCGGGGAGCTGTTTTTT.

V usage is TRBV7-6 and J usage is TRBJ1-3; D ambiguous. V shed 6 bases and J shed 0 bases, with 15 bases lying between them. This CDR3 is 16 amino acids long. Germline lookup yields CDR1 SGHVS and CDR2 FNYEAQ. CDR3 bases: TGTGCCAGCAGTTCCTTGATGACGGGCTCTGGAAACACCATATATTTT. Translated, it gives CASSSLMTGSGNTIYF.

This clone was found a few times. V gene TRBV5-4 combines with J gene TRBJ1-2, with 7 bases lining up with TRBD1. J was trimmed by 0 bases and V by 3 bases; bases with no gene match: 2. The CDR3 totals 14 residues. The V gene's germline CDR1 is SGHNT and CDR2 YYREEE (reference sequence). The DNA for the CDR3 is TGTGCCAGCAGCTACAGGGGTTCTAACTATGGCTACACCTTC. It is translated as CASSYRGSNYGYTF. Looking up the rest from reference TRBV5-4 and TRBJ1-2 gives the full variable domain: ETGVTQSPTHLIKTRGQQVTLRCSSQSGHNTVSWYQQALGQGPQFIFQYYREEENGRGNFPPRFSGLQFPNYSSELNVNALELDDSALYLCASSYRGSNYGYTFGSGTRLTVV.

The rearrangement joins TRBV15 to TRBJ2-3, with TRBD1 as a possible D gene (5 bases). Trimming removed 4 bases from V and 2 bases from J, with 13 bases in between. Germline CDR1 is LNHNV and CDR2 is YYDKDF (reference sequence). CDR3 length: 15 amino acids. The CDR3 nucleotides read TGTGCCACCAGCACTGCGCAGGGCATCACAGATACGCAGTATTTT. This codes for CATSTAQGITDTQYF.

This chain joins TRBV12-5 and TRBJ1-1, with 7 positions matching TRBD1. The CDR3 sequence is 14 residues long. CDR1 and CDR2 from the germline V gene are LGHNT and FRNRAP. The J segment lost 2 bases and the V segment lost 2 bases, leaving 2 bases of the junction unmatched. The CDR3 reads CASGLKGANTEAFF. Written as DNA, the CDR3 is TGTGCTAGTGGTTTGAAGGGGGCCAACACTGAAGCTTTCTTT. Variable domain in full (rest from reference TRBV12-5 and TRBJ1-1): DARVTQTPRHKVTEMGQEVTMRCQPILGHNTVFWYRQTMMQGLELLAYFRNRAPLDDSGMPKDRFSAEMPDATLATLKIQPSEPRDSAVYFCASGLKGANTEAFFGQGTRLTVV.

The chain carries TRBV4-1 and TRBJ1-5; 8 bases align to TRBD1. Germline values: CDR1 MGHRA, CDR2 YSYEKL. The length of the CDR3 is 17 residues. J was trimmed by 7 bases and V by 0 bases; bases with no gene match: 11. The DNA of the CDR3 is TGCGCCAGCAGCCAAGACGGGCCAGGGGGCTTTGGACAGCCCCAGCATTTT. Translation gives CASSQDGPGGFGQPQHF.

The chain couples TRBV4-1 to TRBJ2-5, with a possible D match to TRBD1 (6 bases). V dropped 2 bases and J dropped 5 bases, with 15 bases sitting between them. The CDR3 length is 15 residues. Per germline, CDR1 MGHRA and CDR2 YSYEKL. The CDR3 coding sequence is TGCGCCAGCAGCCAAAACGGACAGACTCGCGAGACCCAGTACTTC. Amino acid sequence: CASSQNGQTRETQYF.